This TCR beta chain was identified during a study of blood T cell repertoires in COVID-19. Study-wide background: Spain, Italy and the United States supplied samples that represented acute and convalescent COVID-19.

Repertoires were generated with immunoSEQ multiplex PCR, while TCRdb's copy carries only in-frame clones and drops some. This table holds just under 300,000 clones, around 90% found once. Deletions cut 1 base from V and 4 bases from J, with 14 bases between. The CDR3 covers 16 residues. Germline CDR1 reads LGHDT; CDR2 reads YNNKEL (reference sequence). This chain uses TRBV3-1 (or the pseudogene TRBV3-2) with TRBJ2-1, with a tentative D call TRBD2 (5 bases). This receptor was taken from a man aged 70 or older with acute or convalescent COVID-19. Sequenced: peripheral blood. The CDR3 sequence is CASSQGGGHSYNEQFF. CDR3 DNA: TGTGCCAGCAGCCAAGGTGGCGGGCACTCTTACAATGAGCAGTTCTTC.